These T cell receptor beta chains were read from a single sample in a study of T-cell memory formation after mild COVID-19. TCRdb re-called the 5' RACE reads with MiXCR, one entry per CDR3 protein. The top ten clones hold roughly 0.85% of a sample with about 39,000 distinct CDR3 sequences, about 6% of them seen once. The sample consisted of PBMCs or a T cell subset sorted from them (not recorded which). The receptors were gathered from an adult who had mild COVID-19 (a few samples of this study predate the infection). Cell type and time point are not known. The CDR3 runs from the conserved cysteine through the conserved F or W. The D gene is left open where the match is weak. Where a row states a size, it is once, few, many or the class of an expanded clone; other rows omit it.

v_call,d_call,clone_size,j_call,cdr3_nt,cdr3_aa
TRBV20-1,.,few,TRBJ1-1,TGCAGTGCTATGATGAACACTGAAGCTTTCTTT,CSAMMNTEAFF
TRBV5-6,.,many,TRBJ2-5,TGTGCCAGCAGCAACCGGAGAGGAGAGACCCAGTACTTC,CASSNRRGETQYF
TRBV30,.,few,TRBJ1-5,TGTGCCTGGAGTGCACAACAGGTGGGGAGTCAGCCCCAGCATTTT,CAWSAQQVGSQPQHF
TRBV20-1,.,few,TRBJ1-2,TGCAGTGCCAAAGAACTTCAGAGAAAATATGGCTACACCTTC,CSAKELQRKYGYTF
TRBV21-1,.,many,TRBJ2-6,TGTGCCAGCAGCAAAGAGAATGGCTCTGGGGCCAACGTCCTGACTTTC,CASSKENGSGANVLTF
TRBV11-1,.,few,TRBJ2-7,TGTGCCAGCAGCTTACACCTTCAGGACGAGCAGTACTTC,CASSLHLQDEQYF
TRBV11-1,TRBD2,many,TRBJ2-1,TGTGCCAGCAGCTCCACTAGCGGGAGTGCTTCAGAGCAGTTCTTC,CASSSTSGSASEQFF
TRBV12-2,.,.,TRBJ1-2,TGTGCAAGTCGCTTAGTTTTCTTGACAGCCAACTATGGCTACACCTTC,CASRLVFLTANYGYTF
TRBV11-3,TRBD2,.,TRBJ2-5,TGTGCCAGCAGCCCGGGACTAGCGGGGGCCATTGGAGAGACCCAGTACTTC,CASSPGLAGAIGETQYF
TRBV7-9,.,many,TRBJ2-1,TGTGCCAGCAGCCCCGGAGAGAGCTCCTACAATGAGCAGTTCTTC,CASSPGESSYNEQFF
TRBV14,.,few,TRBJ2-3,TGTGCCAGCAGCCAAGGGGACTTCGGCACAGATACGCAGTATTTT,CASSQGDFGTDTQYF
TRBV7-3,TRBD2,many,TRBJ2-5,TGTGCCAGCAGCTTAACTAGCGGGAGGGCCGGAGAGACCCAGTACTTC,CASSLTSGRAGETQYF
TRBV7-2,.,few,TRBJ2-7,TGTGCCAGCAGCACCTACAGGACCGGAATTTACGAGCAGTACTTC,CASSTYRTGIYEQYF
TRBV18,TRBD1,few,TRBJ1-1,TGTGCCAGCTCACCGCGGCAGGCAGGGGGCATCAACACTGAAGCTTTCTTT,CASSPRQAGGINTEAFF
TRBV12-3/TRBV12-4,TRBD2,few,TRBJ2-3,TGTGCCAGCGTCACTAGCGGCACAGATACGCAGTATTTT,CASVTSGTDTQYF
TRBV7-2,.,few,TRBJ2-5,TGTGCCAGCAGTCTGGCTAGCGACGAGACCCAGTACTTC,CASSLASDETQYF
TRBV5-1,.,many,TRBJ2-5,TGCGCCAGCAGCTTGGCAGCTAGCGTCGAGACCCAGTACTTC,CASSLAASVETQYF
TRBV9,TRBD2,.,TRBJ2-3,TGTGCCAGCAGCCCCGGACTAGCGGGAGGGGGAGGGGATACGCAGTATTTT,CASSPGLAGGGGDTQYF
TRBV7-2,.,.,TRBJ1-1,TGTGCCAGCAGCATCAGGGAGGTCGGCACTGAAGCTTTCTTT,CASSIREVGTEAFF
TRBV12-3/TRBV12-4,.,many,TRBJ2-7,TGTGCCAGCAGTTTAGGTGTCCGGTACGAGCAGTACTTC,CASSLGVRYEQYF
TRBV7-2,TRBD1,medium-sized,TRBJ2-1,TGTGCCAGCAGCTTAGCGGGGGACAGCTCCTACAATGAGCAGTTCTTC,CASSLAGDSSYNEQFF
TRBV20-1,.,many,TRBJ1-6,TGCAGTGCTACCCGGGAGGGCTCCATTTCACCCCTCCACTTT,CSATREGSISPLHF
TRBV5-1,TRBD1,many,TRBJ2-1,TGCGCCAGCAGCTTGGGCGGGACAGGGGGCCACAATGAGCAGTTCTTC,CASSLGGTGGHNEQFF
TRBV4-1,TRBD1,many,TRBJ2-7,TGCGCCAGCAGCCAGGACAGGTCAACCTACGAGCAGTACTTC,CASSQDRSTYEQYF
TRBV29-1,.,few,TRBJ2-7,TGCAGCGTGGCAGCAGGGGCCTACGAGCAGTACTTC,CSVAAGAYEQYF
TRBV19,TRBD1,few,TRBJ2-1,TGTGCCAGTACGAAGACAGGGAAGTTGAATGAGCAGTTCTTC,CASTKTGKLNEQFF